A single sample is the source of the 27 T cell receptor beta chains below, sequenced in a study of beta chain features in type 1 diabetes. Regarding the study as a whole: For Type 1 diabetes patients, all four CD4+ subsets carried TCRB CDR3s that were moderately but significantly shorter.

Antigen specificity for these receptors is unknown. Expressed TCRB transcripts were sequenced because the entire RNA isolate underwent reverse transcription. Generated by immunoSEQ multiplex PCR, the TCRdb table keeps only in-frame clones and is missing some. Altogether some 660,000 clones are present, over 12% being singletons, with the ten largest covering 0.03% to 0.045%. The sample comprised naive CD4+ T cells from blood. The receptor source for this set is a man aged 18 to 29 with type 1 diabetes.

This clone was seen a few times. CDR3 DNA: TGTGCCTGGGGGAGGGCCGGGGAAAAACTGTTTTTT. It is translated as CAWGRAGEKLFF. This chain connects TRBV30 to TRBJ1-4; D is unresolved. Trimming took 5 bases from V and 8 from J, leaving 12 bases between them. The CDR3 runs to 12 residues. The germline V gene has CDR1 GTSNPN and CDR2 SVGIG (reference sequence).

V gene TRBV5-6 combines with J gene TRBJ2-1, with TRBD2 matching 12 bases. CDR1 is SGHDT, CDR2 YYEEEE, per germline. V lost 4 bases to trimming and J lost 1 base; unmatched junction nucleotides: 6. This CDR3 contains 17 residues. CDR3 region: CASSRRTSGVSYNEQFF. The CDR3 DNA follows: TGTGCCAGCAGCCGACGGACTAGCGGGGTGTCCTACAATGAGCAGTTCTTC.

This clone was observed a single time. The genes are TRBV20-1 and TRBJ2-7; D not resolved. CDR1 DFQATT and CDR2 SNEGSKA come from the germline V gene (reference sequence). The length of the CDR3 is 10 residues. The germline V and J ends were trimmed by 4 bases and 2 bases, with 3 bases remaining between them. The CDR3 sequence is CSATAYEQYF. DNA of the CDR3: TGCAGTGCTACGGCCTACGAGCAGTACTTC.

The V call is TRBV28, the J call TRBJ2-1, with 8 bases identical to TRBD1. Germline V gene data show CDR1 as MDHEN and CDR2 as SYDVKM. After removal of 6 bases from V and 1 base from J, the junction contained 8 bases not matched to a gene. The CDR3 is 16 residues long. The CDR3 DNA sequence: TGTGCCAGCAGGTCGCAGGGGGCGCGTTCCTACAATGAGCAGTTCTTC. Translation: CASRSQGARSYNEQFF.

This clone occurred a few times. V is TRBV15 and J is TRBJ2-2, with D tentatively TRBD2 (6 bases). From germline, CDR1 is LNHNV and CDR2 YYDKDF (reference sequence). CDR3 length: 15 residues. V was cut by 1 base and J by 4 bases, with 10 bases left in between. CDR3 amino acids: CATSRGSGLTGELFF. CDR3 nucleotide sequence: TGTGCCACCAGCAGAGGTAGCGGCCTCACCGGGGAGCTGTTTTTT.

Notes on this clone: This same CDR3 is encoded by further DNA sequences in the sample. The J gene is TRBJ2-1, the V gene TRBV2; a weak D match, TRBD1 (6 bases). Trimming left V 9 bases short and J 9 bases short, with 15 bases between. Germline CDR1 and CDR2: SNHLY and FYNNEI. The CDR3 loop spans 12 amino acids. CDR3 sequence (DNA): TGTGCCAGTAGCGCGGAAGGGGGTGAGCAGTTCTTC. Amino acids: CASSAEGGEQFF.

The gene calls are TRBV15 and TRBJ1-4; D remains unclear. The length of the CDR3 is 12 residues. Trimming left V 3 bases short and J 7 bases short, with 6 bases between. Germline values: CDR1 LNHNV, CDR2 YYDKDF (reference sequence). The CDR3, as DNA: TGTGCCACCAGCAGTGGACGTGAAAAACTGTTTTTT. Its protein is CATSSGREKLFF.

The chain employs TRBV29-1 and TRBJ2-1; D uncertain. The CDR3 has 11 residues. Trimming took off 4 bases at V and 15 bases at J, with 16 bases between the two ends. Per germline, CDR1 SQVTM and CDR2 ANQGSEA. CDR3 in amino acids: CSVGDPVIPFF. In nucleotides, the CDR3 is TGCAGCGTTGGAGACCCCGTTATCCCGTTCTTC.

V is TRBV2 and J is TRBJ2-1; 12 bases agree with TRBD2. J lost 10 bases, V lost 2 bases, and 9 bases had no gene match. Germline-derived CDR1 and CDR2 are SNHLY and FYNNEI. The CDR3 totals 16 residues. For the CDR3, the DNA is TGTGCCAGCAGTGAACTGCTAGCGGGGGGGCCAAGGGAGCAGTTCTTC. It specifies CASSELLAGGPREQFF.

The chain links TRBV5-1 to TRBJ1-1; 8 bases are shared with TRBD1. The V gene's germline CDR1 is SGHRS and CDR2 YFSETQ. The CDR3 has 14 residues. With V trimmed by 3 bases and J by 1 base, 2 bases remained unmatched. The DNA of the CDR3 is TGCGCCAGCAGCTCTGACAGGGGGAACACTGAAGCTTTCTTT. It specifies CASSSDRGNTEAFF.

The CDR3 DNA reads TGCAGCGTTGCCAAGGGGGCCCCTGGCACTGAAGCTTTCTTT. This sequence encodes CSVAKGAPGTEAFF. The chain employs TRBV29-1 and TRBJ1-1, with 7 bases matching TRBD1. The trim removed 4 bases at V and 4 bases at J, leaving 9 bases unmatched. Per the germline V gene, CDR1 is SQVTM and CDR2 is ANQGSEA. The CDR3 length is 14 residues.

The chain combines TRBV7-2 with TRBJ2-7; maybe TRBD1 (6 bases). Trimming left V 4 bases short and J 9 bases short, with 13 bases between. Looked up from germline, CDR1 is SGHTA and CDR2 is FQGNSA. The CDR3 is made up of 12 amino acids. The CDR3 reads CASSSTGLGQYF. As DNA, the CDR3 is TGTGCCAGCAGCTCTACAGGGCTCGGGCAGTACTTC.

This clone occurred a few times. The chain uses TRBV30 and TRBJ2-7; no clear D. V was shortened by 2 bases and J by 4 bases, with 12 bases between the two germline ends. Germline-derived CDR1 and CDR2 are GTSNPN and SVGIG (reference sequence). This CDR3 spans 13 amino acids. The CDR3 region is CAWSPPSGYEQYF. The CDR3 nucleotides are TGTGCCTGGAGTCCCCCAAGTGGGTACGAGCAGTACTTC.

The V call is TRBV9, the J call TRBJ2-7; D is uncertain. V gave up 0 bases and J gave up 2 bases, with 9 bases separating them. This CDR3 contains 14 residues. The germline gives CDR1 SGDLS, CDR2 YYNGEE. CDR3 amino acids: CASSVEAGPYEQYF. CDR3 nucleotides: TGTGCCAGCAGCGTAGAGGCAGGTCCCTACGAGCAGTACTTC.

This clone was found a few times. The chain recombines TRBV29-1 with TRBJ2-2; 7 bases agree with TRBD2. Per the germline V gene, CDR1 is SQVTM and CDR2 is ANQGSEA. The CDR3 contains 12 residues. CDR3 in amino acids: CRGGKNTGELFF. In DNA, the CDR3 is TGCAGGGGGGGGAAGAACACCGGGGAGCTGTTTTTT.

Of note for this clone: The same CDR3 is also encoded by other DNA sequences in this sample. This sequence joins TRBV2 and TRBJ1-2; TRBD1 matches at 7 bases. This CDR3 region has 14 residues. Germline trimming cut 4 bases from V and 0 bases from J; bases unmatched to any gene: 2. Germline assignment: CDR1 SNHLY and CDR2 FYNNEI. The CDR3 protein is CASSGDRTNYGYTF. As DNA, the CDR3 is TGTGCCAGCAGTGGGGACAGAACTAACTATGGCTACACCTTC.

This clone appeared a few times. V and J are TRBV5-1 and TRBJ2-1, with 9 bases matching TRBD2. The germline gives CDR1 SGHRS, CDR2 YFSETQ. The CDR3 sequence is 19 residues long. J gave up 5 bases and V 2 bases, and 17 bases lay outside the gene matches. CDR3 bases: TGCGCCAGCAGCTTAATGGGACATAGCGGGAGAGAGGGAAACAATGAGCAGTTCTTC. This sequence encodes CASSLMGHSGREGNNEQFF.

This clone was detected a few times. V gene TRBV30 combines with J gene TRBJ1-1, with D unclear. V was shortened by 1 base and J by 5 bases, with 14 bases between the two germline ends. Per germline, CDR1 GTSNPN and CDR2 SVGIG (reference sequence). This CDR3 has 14 residues. The CDR3 nucleotides read TGTGCCTGGAGTGCCTACCCGACTGGGACTGAAGCTTTCTTT. This gives the protein CAWSAYPTGTEAFF.

This clone has a handful of counts. The gene calls are TRBV7-2 and TRBJ2-5; 8 positions agree with TRBD2. Germline CDR1 reads SGHTA; CDR2 reads FQGNSA. The ends lost 8 bases at V and 4 bases at J; junction bases unmatched: 6. CDR3 length: 13 residues. The CDR3 loop is CASLRGEGETQYF. The CDR3 DNA follows: TGTGCCAGCCTGCGGGGGGAGGGAGAGACCCAGTACTTC.

This clone was seen more than once but under ten times. Other DNA sequences in this specimen translate into the identical CDR3. This chain uses TRBV5-1 with TRBJ2-1, with TRBD2 matching over 11 bases. J was trimmed by 4 bases and V by 4 bases; bases with no gene match: 4. This CDR3 region has 15 residues. Germline V lookup: CDR1 SGHRS, CDR2 YFSETQ. The CDR3 loop is CASSPGLAVYNEQFF. As DNA, the CDR3 is TGCGCCAGCAGCCCGGGACTAGCGGTATACAATGAGCAGTTCTTC.

The chain carries TRBV7-2 and TRBJ2-5; TRBD2 might be the D (6 bases). The CDR3 spans 14 residues. From germline, CDR1 is SGHTA and CDR2 FQGNSA. The V end was cut by 7 bases, the J end by 5 bases, with 17 bases between. The CDR3 here is CASTSTPGVETQYF. The CDR3 region has the DNA TGTGCCAGCACCTCTACCCCGGGAGTGGAGACCCAGTACTTC.

V gene TRBV2 combines with J gene TRBJ2-1, with TRBD2 matching 9 bases. V shed 6 bases, J shed 0 bases, and the junction held 6 bases outside the gene matches. CDR1 and CDR2 from the germline V gene are SNHLY and FYNNEI. The CDR3 has 16 amino acids. In DNA, the CDR3 is TGTGCCAGCAGGACTAGCGGCCCGAGCTCCTACAATGAGCAGTTCTTC. This gives the protein CASRTSGPSSYNEQFF.

The chain employs TRBV29-1 and TRBJ1-2; 10 bases are shared with TRBD1. Germline assignment: CDR1 SQVTM and CDR2 ANQGSEA. Trimming took 7 bases from V and 7 from J; bases not matched to a gene: 12. The CDR3 totals 14 residues. The CDR3 reads CSGGPGQGLGGYTF. CDR3 DNA sequence: TGCAGCGGTGGTCCGGGACAGGGGTTGGGTGGCTACACCTTC.

The V and J genes are TRBV10-3 and TRBJ1-1; 7 bases are a match to TRBD1. This CDR3 region has 13 residues. CDR1 and CDR2 (germline): ENHRY, SYGVKD. Germline trimming cut 10 bases from V and 0 bases from J; bases unmatched to any gene: 5. The CDR3 sequence is CATRGDMNTEAFF. In DNA form, the CDR3 reads TGTGCCACCAGGGGGGACATGAACACTGAAGCTTTCTTT.

This clone was picked up a small number of times. The chain links TRBV7-9 to TRBJ2-3; 9 bases are a match to TRBD2. Germline V CDR1 and CDR2: SEHNR, FQNEAQ (reference sequence). Trimming cost V 5 bases and J 2 bases; bases outside gene matches: 8. This CDR3 spans 16 amino acids. As DNA, the CDR3 is TGTGCCAGCAGCCCAAGCGGGAGGAGGTCCACAGATACGCAGTATTTT. This encodes CASSPSGRRSTDTQYF. The variable domain in full, with the rest retrieved from reference TRBV7-9 and TRBJ2-3, is DTGVSQNPRHKITKRGQNVTFRCDPISEHNRLYWYRQTLGQGPEFLTYFQNEAQLEKSRLLSDRFSAERPKGSFSTLEIQRTEQGDSAMYLCASSPSGRRSTDTQYFGPGTRLTVL.

This chain links TRBV11-2 with TRBJ2-3, with D unresolved. CDR1 SGHAT and CDR2 FQNNGV come from the germline V gene. CDR3 size: 13 residues. V lost 1 base to trimming and J lost 7 bases, with 9 bases between them. CDR3: CASSLGVPNTQYF. The CDR3 DNA reads TGTGCCAGCAGCTTAGGGGTCCCAAATACGCAGTATTTT.

As regards this clone: At one of its ends the junction is not consistent with the germline gene, which may arise from a read error. This chain uses TRBV6-1 with TRBJ2-1, with TRBD2 identical over 10 bases. Germline-derived CDR1 and CDR2 are MNHNS and SASEGT. The CDR3 contains 14 residues. The CDR3 sequence is CAISTAGGANEQFF. The CDR3 DNA follows: TGTGCCATCAGTACAGCGGGAGGGGCCAATGAGCAGTTCTTC.